The next 8 T cell receptor beta chains were all read from a single sample in a study of blood T cell repertoires in COVID-19. Method: immunoSEQ multiplex PCR; TCRdb's copy keeps in-frame clones and lacks some. The sample shows about 140,000 clones, around nine tenths of them seen only once. The specimen sequenced was peripheral blood. The receptors were gathered from a human donor in a cohort sampled during active COVID-19.

The chain carries TRBV4-2 and TRBJ2-4; D not resolved. CDR1 is LGHNA and CDR2 is YNFKEQ in the germline V gene. Trimming took 4 bases from V and 6 from J, leaving 13 bases between them. CDR3 length: 14 amino acids. The chain's CDR3 is CASSPISSGNIQYF. CDR3 in DNA: TGTGCCAGCAGCCCCATTTCGAGTGGAAACATTCAGTACTTC.

This clone turned up a few times. CDR3: CASRPLAGVPYEQYF. CDR3 DNA: TGTGCCAGCAGACCTCTAGCGGGGGTACCCTACGAGCAGTACTTC. The chain uses TRBV21-1 and TRBJ2-7; no DNA check was done on the table's D call, TRBD2. TRBV21-1 is marked as a pseudogene. The CDR3 extends over 15 amino acids.

The chain uses TRBV27 and TRBJ2-1, with D possibly matching TRBD2 (5 bases). Deletions cut 3 bases from V and 2 bases from J, with 8 bases between. CDR1 and CDR2 (germline): MNHEY, SMNVEV (reference sequence). The CDR3 is 14 amino acids. The CDR3 is CASSFEGPYNEQFF. The CDR3 DNA reads as TGTGCCAGCAGTTTCGAGGGCCCCTACAATGAGCAGTTCTTC.

The V call is TRBV2, the J call TRBJ1-1; D might be TRBD1 (6 bases). CDR1 is SNHLY, CDR2 FYNNEI, per germline. V dropped 5 bases and J dropped 1 base, with 8 bases sitting between them. This CDR3 is built from 13 residues. The CDR3 spells CASSTGSNTEAFF. DNA of the CDR3: TGTGCCAGCAGTACAGGGTCGAACACTGAAGCTTTCTTT.

This clone was seen many times. This chain uses TRBV6-5 with TRBJ1-6; D is ambiguous. The CDR3 is 16 amino acids. Germline V gene data show CDR1 as MNHEY and CDR2 as SVGAGI. V was cut by 0 bases and J by 5 bases, with 11 bases left in between. The CDR3 region is CASSYSYPRDNSPLHF. The CDR3 coding sequence is TGTGCCAGCAGTTACTCCTATCCCCGGGATAATTCACCCCTCCACTTT.

In nucleotides, the CDR3 is TGTGCCAGCAGCCAAGGCGTTCAAGGTGAAGGGGGTGTCCAGCCCCAGCATTTT. Residues: CASSQGVQGEGGVQPQHF. The genes are TRBV4-2 and TRBJ1-5, with D possibly TRBD1 on 6 matching bases. V lost 1 base and J 7 bases, leaving 23 bases between the germline ends. The CDR3 has 18 amino acids. Germline-derived CDR1 and CDR2 are LGHNA and YNFKEQ.

The chain has TRBV19 and TRBJ2-7, with 8 bases identical to TRBD1. CDR3 length: 13 amino acids. The V segment lost 7 bases and the J segment 3 bases; nucleotides outside the gene matches: 5. CDR1 is LNHDA, CDR2 SQIVND, per germline (reference sequence). DNA of the CDR3: TGTGCCAGTACATTAGGACAGGGCTACGAGCAGTACTTC. It yields the protein CASTLGQGYEQYF. The full variable domain, completed using reference TRBV19 and TRBJ2-7, is DGGITQSPKYLFRKEGQNVTLSCEQNLNHDAMYWYRQDPGQGLRLIYYSQIVNDFQKGDIAEGYSVSREKKESFPLTVTSAQKNPTAFYLCASTLGQGYEQYFGPGTRLTVT.

The V call is TRBV11-1, the J call TRBJ2-7; 8 bases line up with TRBD1. The germline gives CDR1 SGHAT, CDR2 FQDESV (reference sequence). Unmatched junction bases numbered 7, after V lost 4 bases and J lost 5 bases. The CDR3 is 14 residues long. The CDR3 region is CASSYRTGSHEQYF. In nucleotides, the CDR3 is TGTGCCAGCAGCTACCGGACAGGGTCCCACGAGCAGTACTTC.